These 15 T cell receptor beta chains were sequenced from one sample in a study of technical replicates of blood from a few donors. Method: immunoSEQ multiplex PCR; TCRdb's copy keeps in-frame clones and lacks some. The sample has approximately 58,000 clones, about 86% seen once; the top ten hold 5% to 6%. Sequencing was carried out using PBMCs. These receptors all stem from a human donor in good health. Some clones in this sample may be carry-over from other donors' samples.

The rearrangement links TRBV5-6 to TRBJ2-3, with D perhaps TRBD2 (6 bases). CDR1 SGHDT and CDR2 YYEEEE come from the germline V gene. Trimming shortened V by 3 bases and J by 7 bases, and 12 bases separated the two germline ends. The CDR3 covers 13 residues. CDR3 sequence (DNA): TGTGCCAGCAGCTCTGCCGGGGACTATACGCAGTATTTT. Translated, it gives CASSSAGDYTQYF.

The chain combines TRBV11-3 with TRBJ1-5; no reliable D call. CDR1 and CDR2 (germline): SGHNT, YENEEA. The CDR3 has 10 amino acids. DNA for the CDR3: TGTGCGGTCTTTGACTCGCCCCAGCATTTT. Translation: CAVFDSPQHF.

This clone showed up just a few times. The chain employs TRBV18 and TRBJ1-2, with D possibly TRBD1 on 6 matching bases. In germline, CDR1 is KGHSH, CDR2 LQKENI. Trimming shortened V by 3 bases and J by 8 bases, and 16 bases separated the two germline ends. The CDR3 totals 14 residues. CDR3 sequence (DNA): TGTGCCAGCTCACCCACCGGGCAGGGGAGCGGCTACACCTTC. Amino acid sequence: CASSPTGQGSGYTF.

The rearrangement uses TRBV7-2 and TRBJ1-1; tentatively, D is TRBD1 (5 bases). In germline, CDR1 is SGHTA, CDR2 FQGNSA. This CDR3 is 15 amino acids long. V was pared by 5 bases and J by 1 base, with 14 bases between. CDR3 DNA sequence: TGTGCCAGCAGCCCCCCGACAGCCAGGAACACTGAAGCTTTCTTT. It translates to CASSPPTARNTEAFF.

The rearrangement links TRBV5-4 to TRBJ1-1; 11 bases are a match to TRBD1. With 4 bases clipped from V and 3 bases from J, the junction kept 11 bases outside the gene matches. The CDR3 is 17 residues long. Per germline, CDR1 SGHNT and CDR2 YYREEE (reference sequence). CDR3 sequence: CASSIGGDRGAYTEAFF. CDR3 in DNA: TGTGCCAGCAGCATTGGTGGGGACAGGGGGGCATACACTGAAGCTTTCTTT.

This chain uses TRBV9 with TRBJ1-4; 12 positions agree with TRBD1. The CDR3 is 16 amino acids. The V gene's germline CDR1 is SGDLS and CDR2 YYNGEE. J gave up 8 bases and V 2 bases, and 7 bases lay outside the gene matches. CDR3 in DNA: TGTGCCAGCAGCGTGGGACAGGGGGCGCCGAAGGAAAAACTGTTTTTT. Its translation: CASSVGQGAPKEKLFF.

The chain joins TRBV11-1 to TRBJ2-3; TRBD2 agrees at 12 bases. V was pared by 4 bases and J by 0 bases, with 5 bases of the junction left unmatched. In germline, CDR1 is SGHAT, CDR2 FQDESV (reference sequence). This CDR3 is 17 amino acids long. CDR3 nucleotide sequence: TGTGCCAGCAGCTCGATCCTAGCGGGGGGGAGCACAGATACGCAGTATTTT. This sequence encodes CASSSILAGGSTDTQYF.

The chain is built from TRBV30 and TRBJ2-5; D gene ambiguous. V gave up 0 bases and J gave up 5 bases, with 4 bases separating them. The CDR3 covers 11 residues. The germline V gene encodes CDR1 GTSNPN and CDR2 SVGIG (reference sequence). This chain's CDR3 is CAWSVRETQYF. The CDR3 nucleotides read TGTGCCTGGAGTGTACGGGAGACCCAGTACTTC.

V and J are TRBV2 and TRBJ1-5; D uncertain. The CDR3 loop spans 12 amino acids. Trimming left V 7 bases short and J 5 bases short, with 9 bases between. Germline CDR1 SNHLY, CDR2 FYNNEI. CDR3 DNA sequence: TGTGCCAGCACTGGGGAGGATCAGCCCCAGCATTTT. It encodes CASTGEDQPQHF.

This rearrangement joins TRBV13 to TRBJ2-7; 10 nucleotides agree with TRBD1. J was trimmed by 5 bases and V by 8 bases; bases with no gene match: 3. Germline CDR1 is PRHDT and CDR2 is FYEKMQ (reference sequence). This CDR3 contains 12 residues. CDR3 sequence: CASGQGGNEQYF. In DNA, the CDR3 is TGTGCCAGCGGACAGGGGGGAAACGAGCAGTACTTC.

This rearrangement joins TRBV7-9 to TRBJ1-2; no clear D gene. Germline CDR1 SEHNR, CDR2 FQNEAQ (reference sequence). V lost 4 bases and J lost 4, with 16 bases in between. The CDR3 sequence is 15 residues long. The CDR3 region is CASSSGPGISYGYTF. The CDR3 DNA is TGTGCCAGCAGCTCAGGCCCCGGGATTAGCTATGGCTACACCTTC.

The V call is TRBV30, the J call TRBJ1-1; possible D gene TRBD1, 6 bases. CDR1 is GTSNPN and CDR2 is SVGIG in the germline V gene (reference sequence). The CDR3 consists of 12 residues. CDR3 sequence reads: CAQNRENTEAFF. As DNA, the CDR3 is TGTGCTCAGAACAGGGAAAACACTGAAGCTTTCTTT.

The chain employs TRBV2 and TRBJ1-2, with D uncertain. This CDR3 has 13 residues. Trimming removed 6 bases from V and 4 bases from J, with 12 bases in between. Germline values: CDR1 SNHLY, CDR2 FYNNEI. The CDR3 sequence is CASSPGGIYGYTF. Here the CDR3 DNA reads TGTGCCAGCAGCCCCGGCGGGATCTATGGCTACACCTTC.

V usage is TRBV5-6 and J usage is TRBJ1-1; D is undetermined. Germline-derived CDR1 and CDR2 are SGHDT and YYEEEE. V lost 0 bases and J lost 6, with 15 bases in between. This CDR3 comprises 15 residues. CDR3 nucleotides: TGTGCCAGCAGCTTGGCCGAGCATCGTCCGGCTGAAGCTTTCTTT. Its translation: CASSLAEHRPAEAFF.

The chain has TRBV14 and TRBJ2-1, with 9 positions matching TRBD2. Germline CDR1 and CDR2: SGHDN and FVKESK. Trimming took 3 bases from V and 5 from J; bases not matched to a gene: 8. The CDR3 runs 16 residues. The CDR3 coding sequence is TGTGCCAGCAGCCATCTGAGACTAGCGGACAACAATGAGCAGTTCTTC. Its translation is CASSHLRLADNNEQFF.